The TCR beta chain described here comes from a study of circulating CD8 cells and anti-PD-1 response in melanoma. Study at large: Treatment was intravenous nivolumab at 3 mg/kg every 2 weeks. Complete or partial response defined responders; stable or progressive disease, non-responders.

Study results and limitations: DNEG was most diverse; TIGIT repertoires were least diverse.

This CDR3 comprises 16 residues. Germline CDR1 LGHNA, CDR2 YSLEER. V trimming: 0 bases; J trimming: 4 bases; junction bases outside the gene matches: 6. Relative to its sample, this clonotype is medium-sized (0.01 to 0.1%). The antigen remains unidentified. Sorting of live CD3+CD8+TCRalphabeta+ cells by PD-1 and/or TIGIT gave four subsets. TCR libraries were prepared from roughly 14 ng of total RNA with the QIAseq Immune Repertoire TCR panel. TCRdb passed the reads through MiXCR, listing each CDR3 protein once. The table lists a few hundred distinct CDR3 sequences, roughly 8% of them singletons. The chain joins TRBV4-3 to TRBJ1-5; 7 bases line up with TRBD1. This material consisted of CD8+ T cells from PBMCs, taken at baseline or after one month of anti-PD-1 therapy (not recorded which). The origin of this receptor is a human donor with melanoma. The CDR3 sequence: CASSQDRAGGNQPQHF. The CDR3 DNA reads TGCGCCAGCAGCCAAGATCGGGCAGGGGGAAATCAGCCCCAGCATTTT.